The T cell receptor beta chain under discussion was sequenced for a study of naive and memory T cell subsets. General study findings and limits: This RNA-based method may be sensitive to activation-related transcript changes.

A UMI-containing oligonucleotide was joined by 3' ligation to the TCR cDNA template. Whole-blood samples were around 2.3 ml of peripheral blood from healthy adult volunteers. Cells were not sorted; total RNA input targeted roughly 1 to 1000 ng. The CDR3 is made up of 12 amino acids. The V end was cut by 6 bases, the J end by 2 bases, with 8 bases between. Germline CDR1 is MNHEY and CDR2 is SVGAGI. This clonotype has just a few counts. Its antigen is unknown. Four PCR rounds used nested alpha and beta constant region primers plus the SP2 primer. Reverse transcription of blood and skin TCR RNA was primed at alpha and beta constant regions. TCRdb reprocessed the 5' RACE reads via MiXCR and lists one record per CDR3 protein. The sample records more than 60,000 distinct CDR3 sequences, roughly 8.1% being singletons.

The receptor was derived from a female donor in good health. This chain links TRBV6-5 with TRBJ2-7; D is ambiguous. The CDR3 loop is CASRDNPYEQYF. The CDR3 DNA reads as TGTGCCAGCAGAGATAACCCCTACGAGCAGTACTTC.